This T cell receptor beta chain stems from a study of cytomegalovirus exposure and HLA in healthy donors. General observations from the study: TCR beta V- and J-gene trimming was later associated with a missense DCLRE1C variant. The study flagged fewer than 200 TCR beta chains as cytomegalovirus-associated.

On this clone: The antigen remains unidentified.

It was with 60 Vbeta and 13 Jbeta primers that the PCR ran. TCRdb's copy holds only in-frame clones and misses some; the assay was immunoSEQ multiplex PCR. Of around 150,000 clones in the sample, around 65% are singletons; the top ten hold 6% to 8%. The origin of this receptor is a woman aged 55-69 years in good health and CMV-seronegative. Material: PBMCs.

CDR3 sequence reads: CASTPRKNGLNTGELFF. The DNA of the CDR3 is TGTGCCAGCACCCCCAGGAAGAACGGACTGAACACCGGGGAGCTGTTTTTT. The chain combines TRBV27 with TRBJ2-2, with D possibly TRBD2 on 5 matching bases. The V and J ends lost 7 bases and 1 base respectively, with 19 bases between them. Germline V gives CDR1 MNHEY, CDR2 SMNVEV (reference sequence). This CDR3 is 17 amino acids long.